What follows describes a single TCR beta chain. The data originate from a study of blood T cell repertoires in COVID-19. The CDR3 spans 11 residues. Germline CDR1 and CDR2: SQVTM and ANQGSEA. V gave up 7 bases and J gave up 14 bases, with 19 bases separating them. As handled by the study authors: Amplifying reference gene primers gave estimates of nucleated cell counts. The data were produced by immunoSEQ multiplex PCR, yet TCRdb's version contains in-frame clones alone and is incomplete. The DNA gave D and trimming, while V, J and clone size come from that table. The top ten hold around 17% of the sample, which has tens of thousands of clones, over 75% seen once.

This sequence joins TRBV29-1 and TRBJ2-3; a weak D match, TRBD1 (7 bases). The specimen sequenced was peripheral blood. The source is a woman aged 60 to 75 with active COVID-19. CDR3 coding DNA: TGCAGCGCCGGAGGGGGCAGGGTGTGGTATTTT. It specifies CSAGGGRVWYF.